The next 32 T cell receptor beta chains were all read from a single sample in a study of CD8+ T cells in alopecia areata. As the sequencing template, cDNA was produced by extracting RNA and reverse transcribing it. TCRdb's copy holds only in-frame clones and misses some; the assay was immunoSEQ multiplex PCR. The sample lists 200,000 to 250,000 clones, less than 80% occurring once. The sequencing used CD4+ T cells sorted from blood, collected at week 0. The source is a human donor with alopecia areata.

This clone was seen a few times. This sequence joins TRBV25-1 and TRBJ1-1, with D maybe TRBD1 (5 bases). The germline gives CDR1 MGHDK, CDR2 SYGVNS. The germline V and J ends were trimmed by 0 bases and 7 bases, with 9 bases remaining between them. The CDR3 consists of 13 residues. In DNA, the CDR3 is TGTGCCAGCAGTGAATACCAGGGCGATGAAGCTTTCTTT. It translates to CASSEYQGDEAFF. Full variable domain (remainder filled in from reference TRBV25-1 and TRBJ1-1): EADIYQTPRYLVIGTGKKITLECSQTMGHDKMYWYQQDPGMELHLIHYSYGVNSTEKGDLSSESTVSRIRTEHFPLTLESARPSHTSQYLCASSEYQGDEAFFGQGTRLTVV.

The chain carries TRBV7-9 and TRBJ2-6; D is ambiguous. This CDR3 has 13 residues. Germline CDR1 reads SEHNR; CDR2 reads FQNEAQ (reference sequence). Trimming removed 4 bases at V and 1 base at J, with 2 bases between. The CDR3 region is CASSYSGANVLTF. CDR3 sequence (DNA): TGTGCCAGCAGCTATTCTGGGGCCAACGTCCTGACTTTC.

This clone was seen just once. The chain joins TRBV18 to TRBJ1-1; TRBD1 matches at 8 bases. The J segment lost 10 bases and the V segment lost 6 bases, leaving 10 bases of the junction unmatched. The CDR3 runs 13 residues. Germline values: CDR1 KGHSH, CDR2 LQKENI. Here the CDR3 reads CASSLRTDRGAFF. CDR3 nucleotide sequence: TGTGCCAGCTCCCTGAGGACAGACAGGGGAGCTTTCTTT.

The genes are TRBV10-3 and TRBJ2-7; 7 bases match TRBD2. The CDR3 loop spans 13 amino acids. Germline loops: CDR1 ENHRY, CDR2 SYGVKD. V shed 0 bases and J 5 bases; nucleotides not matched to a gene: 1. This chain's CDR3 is CAISESAGDEQYF. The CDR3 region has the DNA TGTGCCATCAGTGAGTCGGCGGGGGACGAGCAGTACTTC.

The CDR3 nucleotides read TGTGCCTGGAGTGTGGGGACAATGCAAGAGACCCAGTACTTC. Its protein is CAWSVGTMQETQYF. J is TRBJ2-5 and V is TRBV30; D perhaps matches TRBD1 (6 bases). CDR1 GTSNPN and CDR2 SVGIG come from the germline V gene (reference sequence). The CDR3 runs 14 residues. V lost 0 bases, J lost 2 bases, and 10 bases lay in between.

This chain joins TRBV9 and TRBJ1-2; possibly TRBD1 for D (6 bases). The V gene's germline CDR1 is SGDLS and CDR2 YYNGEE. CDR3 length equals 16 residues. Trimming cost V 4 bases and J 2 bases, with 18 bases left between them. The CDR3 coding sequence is TGTGCCAGCAGCCCCGACCCCAGGGGAAACAACTATGGCTACACCTTC. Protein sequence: CASSPDPRGNNYGYTF. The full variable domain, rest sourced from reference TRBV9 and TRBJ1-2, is DSGVTQTPKHLITATGQRVTLRCSPRSGDLSVYWYQQSLDQGLQFLIQYYNGEERAKGNILERFSAQQFPDLHSELNLSSLELGDSALYFCASSPDPRGNNYGYTFGSGTRLTVV.

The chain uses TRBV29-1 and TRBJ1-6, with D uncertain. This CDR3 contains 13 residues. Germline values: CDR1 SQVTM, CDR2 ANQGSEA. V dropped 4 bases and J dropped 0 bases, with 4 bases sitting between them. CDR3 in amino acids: CSVGTSYNSPLHF. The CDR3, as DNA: TGCAGCGTTGGAACCTCCTATAATTCACCCCTCCACTTT.

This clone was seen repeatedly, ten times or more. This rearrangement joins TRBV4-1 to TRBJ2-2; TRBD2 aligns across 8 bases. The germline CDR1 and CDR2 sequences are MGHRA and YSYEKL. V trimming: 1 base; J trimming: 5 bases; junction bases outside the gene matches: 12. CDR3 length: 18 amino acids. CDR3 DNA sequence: TGCGCCAGCAGCCAAGGAACCCGGGGGGGCCGATGGACCGGGGAGCTGTTTTTT. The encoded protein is CASSQGTRGGRWTGELFF.

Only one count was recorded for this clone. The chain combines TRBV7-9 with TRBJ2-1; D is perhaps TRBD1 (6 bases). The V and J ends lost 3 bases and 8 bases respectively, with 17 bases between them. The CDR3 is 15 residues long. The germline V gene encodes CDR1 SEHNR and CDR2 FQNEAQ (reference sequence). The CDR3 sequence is CASSLSMWGLDEQFF. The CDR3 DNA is TGTGCCAGCAGCTTGAGTATGTGGGGGCTCGATGAGCAGTTCTTC.

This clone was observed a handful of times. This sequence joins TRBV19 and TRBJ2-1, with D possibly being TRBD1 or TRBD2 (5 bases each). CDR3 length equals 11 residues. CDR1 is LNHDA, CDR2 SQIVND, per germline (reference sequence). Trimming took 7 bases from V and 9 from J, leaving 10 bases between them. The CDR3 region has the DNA TGTGCCAGTACCGCGAGGGGTGAGCAGTTCTTC. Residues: CASTARGEQFF.

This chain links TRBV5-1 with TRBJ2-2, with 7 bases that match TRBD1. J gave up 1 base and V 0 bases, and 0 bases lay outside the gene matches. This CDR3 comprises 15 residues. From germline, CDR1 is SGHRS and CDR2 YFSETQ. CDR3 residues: CASSLGQGNTGELFF. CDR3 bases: TGCGCCAGCAGCTTGGGACAGGGGAACACCGGGGAGCTGTTTTTT.

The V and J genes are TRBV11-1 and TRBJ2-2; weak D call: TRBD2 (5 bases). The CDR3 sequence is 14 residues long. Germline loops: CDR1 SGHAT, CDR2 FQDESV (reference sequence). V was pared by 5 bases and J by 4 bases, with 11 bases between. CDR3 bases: TGTGCCAGCAGCCCGTTTCGGGGCACCGGGGAGCTGTTTTTT. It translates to CASSPFRGTGELFF. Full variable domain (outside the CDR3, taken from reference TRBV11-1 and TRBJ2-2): EAEVAQSPRYKITEKSQAVAFWCDPISGHATLYWYRQILGQGPELLVQFQDESVVDDSQLPKDRFSAERLKGVDSTLKIQPAELGDSAMYLCASSPFRGTGELFFGEGSRLTVL.

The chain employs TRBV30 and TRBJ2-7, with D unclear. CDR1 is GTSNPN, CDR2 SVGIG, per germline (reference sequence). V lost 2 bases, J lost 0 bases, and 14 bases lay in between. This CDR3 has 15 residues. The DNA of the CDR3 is TGTGCCTGGAGTCCCCGGACGCCCGGCTCCTACGAGCAGTACTTC. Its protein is CAWSPRTPGSYEQYF.

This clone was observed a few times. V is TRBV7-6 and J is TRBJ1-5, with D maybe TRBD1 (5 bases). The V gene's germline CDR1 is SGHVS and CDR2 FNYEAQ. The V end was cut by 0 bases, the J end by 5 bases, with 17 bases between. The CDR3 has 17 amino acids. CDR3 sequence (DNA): TGTGCCAGCAGCTTAGCTGGAGTTGGCAGGGTGGATCAGCCCCAGCATTTT. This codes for CASSLAGVGRVDQPQHF.

The CDR3 sequence is CASSLQGTIQETQYF. CDR3 nucleotides: TGCGCCAGCAGCTTACAGGGGACGATACAAGAGACCCAGTACTTC. V gene TRBV5-1 combines with J gene TRBJ2-5; 7 nucleotides align to TRBD1. V lost 2 bases to trimming and J lost 2 bases; unmatched junction nucleotides: 6. Germline V gene sequence: CDR1 SGHRS, CDR2 YFSETQ. The CDR3 is made up of 15 amino acids.

CDR3 sequence (DNA): TGTGCCAGCAGGTTAGGGAATCAGCCCCAGCATTTT. Encoded protein: CASRLGNQPQHF. V usage is TRBV25-1 and J usage is TRBJ1-5; no firm D call. The V gene lost 6 bases and the J gene lost 4 bases, with 7 bases spanning the gap. This CDR3 contains 12 residues. The V gene's germline CDR1 is MGHDK and CDR2 SYGVNS.

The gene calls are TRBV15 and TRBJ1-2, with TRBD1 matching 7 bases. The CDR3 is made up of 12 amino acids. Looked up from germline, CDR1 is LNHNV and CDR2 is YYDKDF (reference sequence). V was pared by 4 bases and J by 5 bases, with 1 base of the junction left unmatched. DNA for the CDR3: TGTGCCACCAGCACACAGGGGTATGGCTACACCTTC. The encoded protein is CATSTQGYGYTF.

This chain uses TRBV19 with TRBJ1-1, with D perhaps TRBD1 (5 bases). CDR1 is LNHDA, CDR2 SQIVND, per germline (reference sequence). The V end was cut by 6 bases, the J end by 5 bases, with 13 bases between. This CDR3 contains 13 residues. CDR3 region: CASRQGGRTEAFF. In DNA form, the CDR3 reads TGTGCCAGTAGGCAGGGCGGTCGGACTGAAGCTTTCTTT.

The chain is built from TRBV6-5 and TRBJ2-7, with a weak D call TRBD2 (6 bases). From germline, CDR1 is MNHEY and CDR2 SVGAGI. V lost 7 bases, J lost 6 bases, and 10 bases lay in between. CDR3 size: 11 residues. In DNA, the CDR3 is TGTGCCAGCACGCAGGGAGGCGAGCAGTACTTC. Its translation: CASTQGGEQYF.

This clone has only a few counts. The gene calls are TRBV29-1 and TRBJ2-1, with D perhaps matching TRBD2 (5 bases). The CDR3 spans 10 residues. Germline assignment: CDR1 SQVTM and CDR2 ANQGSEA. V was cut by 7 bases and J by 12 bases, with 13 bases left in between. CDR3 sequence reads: CSAEGPGQFF. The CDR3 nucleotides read TGCAGCGCTGAGGGCCCCGGGCAGTTCTTC.

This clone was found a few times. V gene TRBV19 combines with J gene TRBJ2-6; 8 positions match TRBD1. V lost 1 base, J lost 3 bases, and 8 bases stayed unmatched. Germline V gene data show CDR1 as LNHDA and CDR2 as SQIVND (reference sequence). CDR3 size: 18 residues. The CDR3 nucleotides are TGTGCCAGTAGTATAGTGGCAGGGGGCGTCGGTGGGGCCAACGTCCTGACTTTC. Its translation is CASSIVAGGVGGANVLTF.

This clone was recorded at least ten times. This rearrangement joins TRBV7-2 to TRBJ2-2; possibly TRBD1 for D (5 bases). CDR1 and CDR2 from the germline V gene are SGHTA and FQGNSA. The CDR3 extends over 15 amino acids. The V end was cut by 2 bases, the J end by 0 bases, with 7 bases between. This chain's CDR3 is CASSLIGANTGELFF. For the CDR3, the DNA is TGTGCCAGCAGCTTAATAGGGGCGAACACCGGGGAGCTGTTTTTT.

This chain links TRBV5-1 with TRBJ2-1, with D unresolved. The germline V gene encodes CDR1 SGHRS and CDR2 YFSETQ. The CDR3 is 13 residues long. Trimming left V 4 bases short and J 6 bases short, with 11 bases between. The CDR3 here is CASSDLAGNEQFF. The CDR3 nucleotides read TGCGCCAGCAGCGACCTGGCAGGCAATGAGCAGTTCTTC.

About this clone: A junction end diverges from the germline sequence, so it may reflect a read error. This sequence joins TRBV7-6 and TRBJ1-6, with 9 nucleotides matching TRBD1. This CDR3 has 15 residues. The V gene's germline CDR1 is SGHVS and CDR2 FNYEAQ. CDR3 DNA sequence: TGTGCCAGCAGCCCGTGGACAGGGGATAACTCACCCCTCCACTTT. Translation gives CASSPWTGDNSPLHF.

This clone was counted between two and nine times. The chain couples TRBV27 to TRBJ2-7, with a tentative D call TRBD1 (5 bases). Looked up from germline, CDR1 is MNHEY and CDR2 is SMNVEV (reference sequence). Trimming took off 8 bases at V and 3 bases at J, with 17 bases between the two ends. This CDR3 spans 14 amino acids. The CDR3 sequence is CASCSNTGCYEQYF. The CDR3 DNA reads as TGTGCCAGCTGCTCAAACACAGGTTGCTACGAGCAGTACTTC.

The CDR3 sequence is CASRGLTNTEAFF. DNA for the CDR3: TGTGCCAGCAGAGGACTTACGAACACTGAAGCTTTCTTT. The chain combines TRBV25-1 with TRBJ1-1; D call uncertain. The CDR3 has 13 amino acids. The germline CDR1 and CDR2 sequences are MGHDK and SYGVNS. V dropped 6 bases and J dropped 1 base, with 9 bases sitting between them.

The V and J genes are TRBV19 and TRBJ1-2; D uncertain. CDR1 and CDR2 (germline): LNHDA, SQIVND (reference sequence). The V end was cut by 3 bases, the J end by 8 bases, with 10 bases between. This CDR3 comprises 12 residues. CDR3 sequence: CASSIAAMGYTF. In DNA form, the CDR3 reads TGTGCCAGTAGTATTGCGGCTATGGGCTACACCTTC.

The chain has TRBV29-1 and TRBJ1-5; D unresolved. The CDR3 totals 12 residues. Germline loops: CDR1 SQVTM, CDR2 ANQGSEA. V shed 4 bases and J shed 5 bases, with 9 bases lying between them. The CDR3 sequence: CSVGGADQPQHF. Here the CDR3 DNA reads TGCAGCGTTGGAGGAGCTGATCAGCCCCAGCATTTT.

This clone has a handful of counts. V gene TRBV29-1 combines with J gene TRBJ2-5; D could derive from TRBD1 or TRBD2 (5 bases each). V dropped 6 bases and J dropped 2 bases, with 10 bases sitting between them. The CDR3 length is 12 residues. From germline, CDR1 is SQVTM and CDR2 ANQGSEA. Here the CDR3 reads CSVGTKQETQYF. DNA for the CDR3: TGCAGCGTGGGGACGAAACAAGAGACCCAGTACTTC.

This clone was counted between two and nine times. As DNA, the CDR3 is TGTGCCAGCAGCCACCCTGGCAATGAGCAGTTCTTC. This translates into CASSHPGNEQFF. This chain connects TRBV5-6 to TRBJ2-1; D is unresolved. Germline V gives CDR1 SGHDT, CDR2 YYEEEE. The CDR3 loop spans 12 amino acids. Trimming removed 4 bases at V and 6 bases at J, with 8 bases between.

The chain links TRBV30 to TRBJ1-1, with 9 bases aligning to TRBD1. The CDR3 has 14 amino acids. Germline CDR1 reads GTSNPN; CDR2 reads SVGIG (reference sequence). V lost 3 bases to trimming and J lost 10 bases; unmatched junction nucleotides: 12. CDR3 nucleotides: TGTGCCTGGAGGATTGGACAGGGGACGTTAGGAGCTTTCTTT. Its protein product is CAWRIGQGTLGAFF.

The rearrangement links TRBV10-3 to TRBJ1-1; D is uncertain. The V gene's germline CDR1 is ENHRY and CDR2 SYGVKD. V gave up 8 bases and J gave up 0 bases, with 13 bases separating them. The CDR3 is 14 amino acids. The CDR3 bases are TGTGCCATCCGGGGTCCCACCATGAACACTGAAGCTTTCTTT. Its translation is CAIRGPTMNTEAFF.